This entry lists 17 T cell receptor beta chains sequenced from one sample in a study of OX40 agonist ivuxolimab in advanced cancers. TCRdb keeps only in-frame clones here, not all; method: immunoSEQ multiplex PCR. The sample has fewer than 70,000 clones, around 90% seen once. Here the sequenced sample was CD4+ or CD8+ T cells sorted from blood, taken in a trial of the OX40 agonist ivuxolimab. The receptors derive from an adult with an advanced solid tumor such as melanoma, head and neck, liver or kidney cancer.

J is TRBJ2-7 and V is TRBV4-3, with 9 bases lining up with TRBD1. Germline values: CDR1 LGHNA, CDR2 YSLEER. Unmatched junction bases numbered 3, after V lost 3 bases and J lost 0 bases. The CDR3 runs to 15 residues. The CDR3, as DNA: TGCGCCAGCAGCCACGGGACAGGGCCCTCCTACGAGCAGTACTTC. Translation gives CASSHGTGPSYEQYF.

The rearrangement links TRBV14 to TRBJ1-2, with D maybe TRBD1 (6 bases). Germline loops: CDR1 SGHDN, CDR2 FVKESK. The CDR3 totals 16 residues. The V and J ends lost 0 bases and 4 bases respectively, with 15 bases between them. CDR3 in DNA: TGTGCCAGCAGCCAAGATTTCTATGGCAGGGGCTATGGCTACACCTTC. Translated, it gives CASSQDFYGRGYGYTF.

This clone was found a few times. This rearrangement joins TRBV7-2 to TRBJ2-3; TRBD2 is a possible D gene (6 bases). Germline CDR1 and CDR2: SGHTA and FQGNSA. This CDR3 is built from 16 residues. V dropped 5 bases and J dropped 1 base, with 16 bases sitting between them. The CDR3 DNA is TGTGCCAGCAGCCCCCGGCCGGGCGGGGGCACAGATACGCAGTATTTT. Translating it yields CASSPRPGGGTDTQYF.

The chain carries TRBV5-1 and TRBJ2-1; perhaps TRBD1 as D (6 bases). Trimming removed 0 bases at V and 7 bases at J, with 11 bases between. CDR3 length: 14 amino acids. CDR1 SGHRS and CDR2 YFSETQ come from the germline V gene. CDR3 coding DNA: TGCGCCAGCAGCTTGGCGGGGACAATTAATGAGCAGTTCTTC. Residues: CASSLAGTINEQFF.

The DNA for the CDR3 is TGTGCCAGCAGTGAAAGGGAGCTTTTCTCTGGAAACACCATATATTTT. Protein product: CASSERELFSGNTIYF. The chain uses TRBV2 and TRBJ1-3; unclear D gene. The CDR3 is 16 amino acids. V gave up 2 bases and J gave up 0 bases, with 11 bases separating them. Per germline, CDR1 SNHLY and CDR2 FYNNEI.

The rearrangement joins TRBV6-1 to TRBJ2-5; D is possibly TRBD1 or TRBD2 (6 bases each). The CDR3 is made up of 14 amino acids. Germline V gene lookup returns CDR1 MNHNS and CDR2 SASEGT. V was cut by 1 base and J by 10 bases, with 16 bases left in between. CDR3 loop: CASSEEGGNRDQYF. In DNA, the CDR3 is TGTGCCAGCAGTGAAGAGGGGGGAAATCGAGACCAGTACTTC.

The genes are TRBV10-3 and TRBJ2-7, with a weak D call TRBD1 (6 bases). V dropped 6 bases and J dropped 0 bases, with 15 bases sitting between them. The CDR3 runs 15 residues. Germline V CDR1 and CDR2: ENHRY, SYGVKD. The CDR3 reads CAISLQGTNSYEQYF. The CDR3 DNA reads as TGTGCCATCAGCCTACAGGGCACAAACTCCTACGAGCAGTACTTC.

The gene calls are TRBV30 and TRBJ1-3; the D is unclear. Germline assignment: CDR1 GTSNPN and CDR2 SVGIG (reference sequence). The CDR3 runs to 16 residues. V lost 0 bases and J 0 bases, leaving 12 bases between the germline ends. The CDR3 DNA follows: TGTGCCTGGAGTGTTGGCAGTCGCGGCTCTGGAAACACCATATATTTT. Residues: CAWSVGSRGSGNTIYF.

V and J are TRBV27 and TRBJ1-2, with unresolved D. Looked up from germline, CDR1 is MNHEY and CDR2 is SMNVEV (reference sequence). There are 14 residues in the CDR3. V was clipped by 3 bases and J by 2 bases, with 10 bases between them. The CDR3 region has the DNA TGTGCCAGCAGTTTGGCCCCCGACAACTATGGCTACACCTTC. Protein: CASSLAPDNYGYTF.

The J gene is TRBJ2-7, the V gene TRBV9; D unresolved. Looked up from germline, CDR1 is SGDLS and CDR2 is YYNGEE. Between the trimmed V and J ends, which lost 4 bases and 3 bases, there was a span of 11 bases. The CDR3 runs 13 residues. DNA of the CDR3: TGTGCCAGCAGCCAAGATTGGAACTACGAGCAGTACTTC. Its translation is CASSQDWNYEQYF.

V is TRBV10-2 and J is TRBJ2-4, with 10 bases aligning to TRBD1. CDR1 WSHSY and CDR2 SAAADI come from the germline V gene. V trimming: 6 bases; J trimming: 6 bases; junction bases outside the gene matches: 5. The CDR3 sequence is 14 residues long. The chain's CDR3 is CASRDRGIRNIQYF. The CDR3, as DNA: TGCGCCAGCAGGGACAGGGGGATCCGAAACATTCAGTACTTC.

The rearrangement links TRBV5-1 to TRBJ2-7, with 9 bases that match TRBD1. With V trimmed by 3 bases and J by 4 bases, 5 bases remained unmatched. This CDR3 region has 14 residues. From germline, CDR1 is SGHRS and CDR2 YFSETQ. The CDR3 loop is CASSSGDRVYEQYF. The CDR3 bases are TGCGCCAGCAGCTCCGGGGACAGGGTGTACGAGCAGTACTTC.

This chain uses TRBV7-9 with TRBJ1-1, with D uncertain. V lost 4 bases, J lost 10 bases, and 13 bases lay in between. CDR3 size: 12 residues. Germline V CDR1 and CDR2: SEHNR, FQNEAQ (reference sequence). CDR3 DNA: TGTGCCAGCAGCTGGAGTGGAGGCGCAGCTTTCTTT. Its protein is CASSWSGGAAFF.

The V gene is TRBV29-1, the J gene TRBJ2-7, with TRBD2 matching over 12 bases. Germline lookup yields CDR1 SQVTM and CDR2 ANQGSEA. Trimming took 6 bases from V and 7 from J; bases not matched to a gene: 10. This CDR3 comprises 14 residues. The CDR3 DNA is TGCAGCGTACAAACGGCTAGCGGGAGGGGTGAGCAGTACTTC. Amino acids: CSVQTASGRGEQYF.

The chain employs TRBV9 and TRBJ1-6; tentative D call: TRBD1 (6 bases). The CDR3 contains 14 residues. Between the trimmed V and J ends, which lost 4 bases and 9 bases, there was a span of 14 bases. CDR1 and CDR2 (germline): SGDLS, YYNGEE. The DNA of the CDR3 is TGTGCCAGCAGCATACAGGGCTCTCGTTCACCCCTCCACTTT. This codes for CASSIQGSRSPLHF.

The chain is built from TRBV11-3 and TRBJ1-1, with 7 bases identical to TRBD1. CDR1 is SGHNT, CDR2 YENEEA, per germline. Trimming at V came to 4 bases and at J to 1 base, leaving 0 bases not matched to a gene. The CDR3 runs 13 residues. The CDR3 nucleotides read TGTGCCAGCAGCTGGACAGGGAACACTGAAGCTTTCTTT. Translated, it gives CASSWTGNTEAFF.

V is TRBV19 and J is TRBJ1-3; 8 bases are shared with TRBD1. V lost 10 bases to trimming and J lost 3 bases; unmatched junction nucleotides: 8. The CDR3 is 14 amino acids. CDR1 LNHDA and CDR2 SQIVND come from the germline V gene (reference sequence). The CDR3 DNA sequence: TGTGCCACCGAGCAGGGGGCGATTGGAAACACCATATATTTT. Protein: CATEQGAIGNTIYF. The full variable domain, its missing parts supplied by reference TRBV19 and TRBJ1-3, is DGGITQSPKYLFRKEGQNVTLSCEQNLNHDAMYWYRQDPGQGLRLIYYSQIVNDFQKGDIAEGYSVSREKKESFPLTVTSAQKNPTAFYLCATEQGAIGNTIYFGEGSWLTVV.